Listed below are T cell receptor beta chains from one sample, sequenced in a study of cytomegalovirus exposure and HLA in healthy donors. Only in-frame clones appear in the TCRdb table, and some are missing; sequencing was by immunoSEQ multiplex PCR. This table has about 120,000 clones, approximately 70% appearing once. Sequencing was done on a sample of PBMCs. The receptors were gathered from a woman aged 25 to 39 in good health and CMV-seronegative. Each CDR3 is given with its conserved first and last residue. A D gene is named only where the DNA matches it firmly. Clone size, where shown, is once, few, many, or a class for clones that have expanded.

clone size: NA; V gene: TRBV30; J gene: TRBJ1-4; D gene: NA; CDR3 DNA: TGTGCCTGCAGGCGTCCTAATGAAAAACTGTTTTTT; CDR3 protein: CACRRPNEKLFF
clone size: NA; V gene: TRBV14; J gene: TRBJ1-1; D gene: NA; CDR3 DNA: TGTGCCAGCAGCCAAGTTAGGGCGGGCACTCGGTCGGCTGAACCTTTCTTT; CDR3 protein: CASSQVRAGTRSAEPFF
clone size: NA; V gene: TRBV7-9; J gene: TRBJ2-5; D gene: NA; CDR3 DNA: TGTGCCAGCAGCTTCCTGCCGGCTGGGGAGAGGGAGACCCAGTACTTC; CDR3 protein: CASSFLPAGERETQYF
clone size: NA; V gene: TRBV4-1; J gene: TRBJ2-7; D gene: TRBD1; CDR3 DNA: TGCGCCAGCAGCCGAGGTGGTGGACAGGGTGAATTTTACGAGCAGTACTTC; CDR3 protein: CASSRGGGQGEFYEQYF
clone size: few; V gene: TRBV9; J gene: TRBJ1-1; D gene: TRBD1; CDR3 DNA: TGTGCCAGCAGCGCACAGGGGATGGCGGGTGAAGCTTTCTTT; CDR3 protein: CASSAQGMAGEAFF
clone size: once; V gene: TRBV7-9; J gene: TRBJ2-3; D gene: TRBD2; CDR3 DNA: TGTGCCAGCACCCCCCCGGGAGGAGGCACAGATACGCAGTATTTT; CDR3 protein: CASTPPGGGTDTQYF
clone size: few; V gene: TRBV21-1; J gene: TRBJ1-4; D gene: NA; CDR3 DNA: TGTGCCAGCATAAAGGAGGGAAAAAATGAAAAACTGTTTTTT; CDR3 protein: CASIKEGKNEKLFF
clone size: NA; V gene: TRBV4-2; J gene: TRBJ2-3; D gene: TRBD1; CDR3 DNA: TGTGCCAGCAGCCAAGAGGTATCGGGACAGCGCACAGATACGCAGTATTTT; CDR3 protein: CASSQEVSGQRTDTQYF
clone size: NA; V gene: TRBV5-1; J gene: TRBJ2-5; D gene: NA; CDR3 DNA: TGCGCCAGCAGCTTGGCAGGGGCAGGGTCGTCGGAGACCCAGTACTTC; CDR3 protein: CASSLAGAGSSETQYF
clone size: NA; V gene: TRBV6-5; J gene: TRBJ1-1; D gene: TRBD1; CDR3 DNA: TGTGCCAGCAGCCCCGGGACAGGTGACCGGGGAGCTTTCTTT; CDR3 protein: CASSPGTGDRGAFF
clone size: NA; V gene: TRBV6-6; J gene: TRBJ2-7; D gene: TRBD2; CDR3 DNA: TGTGCCAGCAGCTCCGGGGGGTACGACGAGCAGTACTTC; CDR3 protein: CASSSGGYDEQYF
clone size: few; V gene: TRBV6-5; J gene: TRBJ2-7; D gene: NA; CDR3 DNA: TGTGCCAGCAGTACCCAGGGGGGCGAGCAGTACTTC; CDR3 protein: CASSTQGGEQYF
clone size: NA; V gene: TRBV30; J gene: TRBJ2-7; D gene: NA; CDR3 DNA: TGTGCCTGGAGCGGACCTGGCATCGAGGGCTACGAGCAGTACTTC; CDR3 protein: CAWSGPGIEGYEQYF
clone size: few; V gene: TRBV19; J gene: TRBJ1-4; D gene: TRBD1; CDR3 DNA: TGTGCCAGTAGTATACTTATATTCGACGGGACAGCTAATGAAAAACTGTTTTTT; CDR3 protein: CASSILIFDGTANEKLFF
clone size: NA; V gene: TRBV6-1; J gene: TRBJ2-1; D gene: TRBD2; CDR3 DNA: TGTGCCAGCAGCGCCCGGGAGGGTGGACACAATGAGCAGTTCTTC; CDR3 protein: CASSAREGGHNEQFF
clone size: NA; V gene: TRBV9; J gene: TRBJ2-7; D gene: TRBD2; CDR3 DNA: TGTGCCAGCAGCGCCGGGGGGGCCTCCTACGAGCAGTACTTC; CDR3 protein: CASSAGGASYEQYF